The TCR beta chain under discussion was sequenced for a study of blood T cell repertoires in COVID-19. The length of the CDR3 is 14 residues. V lost 5 bases to trimming and J lost 6 bases; unmatched junction nucleotides: 4. In germline, CDR1 is SGHTA, CDR2 FQGNSA. Authors' analysis steps: Amplifying reference gene primers gave estimates of nucleated cell counts. Sequencing used immunoSEQ multiplex PCR; TCRdb keeps in-frame clones, though not all of them. The DNA was the basis for D and trimming; V, J and clone size are from that table. The sample lists roughly 110,000 clones; about 85% were seen once. Seattle's cohort entered during active infection and was followed longitudinally.

This chain links TRBV7-2 with TRBJ1-4; TRBD1 matches 9 bases. This TCR came from a woman aged 60-75 years with COVID-19, enrolled during active disease. Sequencing was carried out using peripheral blood. The CDR3 sequence: CASSKDRGYEKLFF. CDR3 coding DNA: TGTGCCAGCAGCAAAGACAGGGGGTATGAAAAACTGTTTTTT.